This T cell receptor beta chain was captured by sequencing in a study of blood T cell repertoires in COVID-19. Per the original data handling: Reference gene primer amplification gave estimated nucleated cell counts. Sequencing was performed with immunoSEQ multiplex PCR; in TCRdb, only in-frame clones are kept and a portion is missing. V and J calls and clone size are those listed in that table; D and trimming were worked out from the DNA. The top ten clones hold more than 4% of a sample with around 100,000 clones, 75% to 85% of them seen once. Unmatched junction bases numbered 11, after V lost 7 bases and J lost 3 bases. The CDR3 is made up of 16 amino acids. The germline V gene has CDR1 SQVTM and CDR2 ANQGSEA.

This clonotype originated in a man of 80 years or more with COVID-19, enrolled during active disease. The sequenced material came from peripheral blood. The chain is built from TRBV29-1 and TRBJ2-1; the match to TRBD2 covers 11 bases. The CDR3 bases are TGCAGCGGCTCACCTACGACTAGCGGGGTCTACAATGAGCAGTTCTTC. Protein: CSGSPTTSGVYNEQFF.